Listed here are 27 T cell receptor beta chains from one sample, sequenced in a study of cytomegalovirus exposure and HLA in healthy donors. PCR amplification relied on 60 Vbeta primers (plus 13 Jbeta primers). The repertoire was sequenced with immunoSEQ multiplex PCR; TCRdb's copy has only in-frame clones and lacks some. The sample carries approximately 170,000 clones, 76% recorded once. Source material: PBMCs. The receptor set was obtained from a female donor in good health and CMV-seronegative.

The chain recombines TRBV10-3 with TRBJ1-2, with D possibly being TRBD1 (5 bases). The germline V gene has CDR1 ENHRY and CDR2 SYGVKD. The CDR3 loop spans 14 amino acids. Trimming cost V 1 base and J 4 bases, with 10 bases left between them. This chain's CDR3 is CAISEWDGGYGYTF. The CDR3 DNA sequence: TGTGCCATCAGTGAGTGGGACGGGGGCTATGGCTACACCTTC.

The chain couples TRBV6-5 to TRBJ2-7; 10 bases are shared with TRBD1. This CDR3 region has 16 residues. The V and J ends lost 0 bases and 1 base, in that order; junction bases with no gene match: 3. Germline loops: CDR1 MNHEY, CDR2 SVGAGI. CDR3 coding DNA: TGTGCCAGCAGTTACTCGGGACAGGGGATATCCTACGAGCAGTACTTC. Its protein is CASSYSGQGISYEQYF.

This clone was observed a single time. The chain employs TRBV21-1 and TRBJ1-5. TRBV21-1 is an annotated pseudogene. The CDR3 covers 19 residues. The CDR3 bases are TGTGCCAGCAGCAAAGCATCAGCCAACCGGGGGGAATCATGTCAGCCCCAGCATTTT. Its translation is CASSKASANRGESCQPQHF.

The chain employs TRBV27 and TRBJ2-7, with 10 bases fitting TRBD2. With 5 bases clipped from V and 5 bases from J, the junction kept 12 bases outside the gene matches. Germline CDR1 and CDR2: MNHEY and SMNVEV (reference sequence). The CDR3 is 16 residues long. The CDR3 spells CASSQTSGRGPHEQYF. CDR3 DNA: TGTGCCAGCAGTCAGACTAGCGGGCGGGGACCCCACGAGCAGTACTTC.

The chain employs TRBV7-9 and TRBJ1-1; no firm D call. Trimming stripped 0 bases from V and 1 base from J, with 12 bases between. Germline V gene lookup returns CDR1 SEHNR and CDR2 FQNEAQ (reference sequence). The CDR3 spans 16 residues. CDR3 loop: CASSLARSRRNTEAFF. The CDR3 DNA follows: TGTGCCAGCAGCTTAGCGCGGTCACGACGGAACACTGAAGCTTTCTTT.

The CDR3: CASRLGPSTDTQYF. Written as DNA, the CDR3 is TGTGCCAGCAGACTGGGCCCTAGCACAGATACGCAGTATTTT. The V gene is TRBV6-6, the J gene TRBJ2-3; unclear D gene. V was clipped by 6 bases and J by 0 bases, with 10 bases between them. Germline assignment: CDR1 MNHNY and CDR2 SVGAGI (reference sequence). The CDR3 consists of 14 residues.

This chain links TRBV5-8 with TRBJ1-3, with TRBD1 matching over 8 bases. Germline V lookup: CDR1 SGHTS, CDR2 YDEGEE. Trimming cost V 5 bases and J 6 bases; bases outside gene matches: 10. This CDR3 contains 15 residues. CDR3 DNA: TGTGCCAGCAGTGAAGGACAGGGAGCCCCAAACACCATATATTTT. Translating it yields CASSEGQGAPNTIYF.

V is TRBV7-8 and J is TRBJ1-6, with a tentative D call TRBD1 (6 bases). CDR1 and CDR2 from the germline V gene are SGHVS and FQNEAQ. The CDR3 sequence is 17 residues long. Trimming left V 3 bases short and J 6 bases short, with 18 bases between. In DNA form, the CDR3 reads TGTGCCAGCAGCTTCTACCAGGGGCTAATGTCTAATTCACCCCTCCACTTT. Amino acid sequence: CASSFYQGLMSNSPLHF.

The chain is built from TRBV19 and TRBJ2-6, with a tentative D call TRBD1 (6 bases). Trimming cost V 0 bases and J 3 bases, with 9 bases left between them. Germline CDR1 is LNHDA and CDR2 is SQIVND (reference sequence). The CDR3 extends over 16 amino acids. The CDR3 DNA sequence: TGTGCCAGTAGTATAGACAGGGGTAGTGGGGCCAACGTCCTGACTTTC. The encoded protein is CASSIDRGSGANVLTF.

The V gene is TRBV7-2, the J gene TRBJ1-4; maybe TRBD1 (6 bases). Per germline, CDR1 SGHTA and CDR2 FQGNSA. The germline V and J ends were trimmed by 4 bases and 7 bases, with 16 bases remaining between them. The CDR3 runs 15 residues. CDR3 nucleotides: TGTGCCAGCAGCTCCCGACAGGCGGTGGGTGAAAAACTGTTTTTT. This translates into CASSSRQAVGEKLFF.

This clone was counted only a few times. One end of the junction is discordant with germline, which a read error may explain. The chain is built from TRBV30 and TRBJ2-6, with TRBD1 identical over 7 bases. This CDR3 region has 16 residues. The germline V gene encodes CDR1 GTSNPN and CDR2 SVGIG (reference sequence). In DNA, the CDR3 is TGTGCCTGGAGTGTAACAGGGGTAGGTGGGGCCAACGGCCTGACTTTC. Amino acids: CAWSVTGVGGANGLTF.

V usage is TRBV9 and J usage is TRBJ1-5; 9 bases agree with TRBD1. The V gene end was trimmed by 0 bases and the J gene end by 2 bases; junction bases not matched to a gene: 0. CDR1 is SGDLS, CDR2 YYNGEE, per germline. This CDR3 region has 15 residues. The CDR3: CASSVGQGGNQPQHF. The CDR3 nucleotides are TGTGCCAGCAGCGTAGGACAGGGGGGCAATCAGCCCCAGCATTTT.

V usage is TRBV7-6 and J usage is TRBJ1-3; tentative D call: TRBD1 (6 bases). The V gene's germline CDR1 is SGHVS and CDR2 FNYEAQ. The CDR3 runs to 14 residues. V shed 3 bases and J shed 3 bases, with 9 bases lying between them. In DNA, the CDR3 is TGTGCCAGCAGCTTCGGGGGGCGTGGAAACACCATATATTTT. Its protein is CASSFGGRGNTIYF.

The J gene is TRBJ2-1, the V gene TRBV30, with 9 bases aligning to TRBD2. Germline CDR1 GTSNPN, CDR2 SVGIG (reference sequence). V trimming: 1 base; J trimming: 8 bases; junction bases outside the gene matches: 3. The CDR3 extends over 13 amino acids. This chain's CDR3 is CAWSGIAGDEQFF. CDR3 nucleotides: TGTGCCTGGAGTGGAATAGCGGGGGATGAGCAGTTCTTC.

This clone has just one count. J is TRBJ1-3 and V is TRBV7-9, with D possibly being TRBD1 (6 bases). Germline V CDR1 and CDR2: SEHNR, FQNEAQ (reference sequence). Trimming took 1 base from V and 0 from J, leaving 7 bases between them. The length of the CDR3 is 15 residues. The CDR3 DNA follows: TGTGCCAGCAGCTTAGGGACAGTCTCTGGAAACACCATATATTTT. Translating it yields CASSLGTVSGNTIYF. The full variable domain, its missing parts supplied by reference TRBV7-9 and TRBJ1-3, is DTGVSQNPRHKITKRGQNVTFRCDPISEHNRLYWYRQTLGQGPEFLTYFQNEAQLEKSRLLSDRFSAERPKGSFSTLEIQRTEQGDSAMYLCASSLGTVSGNTIYFGEGSWLTVV.

The table lists this clone with a few counts. The rearrangement links TRBV6-5 to TRBJ2-1, with TRBD2 identical over 8 bases. There are 15 residues in the CDR3. Trimming cost V 2 bases and J 5 bases; bases outside gene matches: 5. Germline V gene sequence: CDR1 MNHEY, CDR2 SVGAGI. CDR3 residues: CASSYRAGRDNEQFF. Here the CDR3 DNA reads TGTGCCAGCAGTTACCGGGCCGGGAGGGACAATGAGCAGTTCTTC.

This clone was seen once. This chain joins TRBV4-3 and TRBJ2-7, with TRBD2 as a possible D gene (7 bases). Trimming pared 1 base from V and 7 bases from J, leaving 17 bases between. The germline CDR1 and CDR2 sequences are LGHNA and YSLEER. The CDR3 is made up of 15 amino acids. CDR3 DNA sequence: TGCGCCAGCAGCCAAGTCATGGGGGGGCTGTGGGAGCAGTACTTC. Its translation is CASSQVMGGLWEQYF.

The count of this clone is one. The chain employs TRBV7-2 and TRBJ2-7; TRBD2 matches 7 bases. The V and J ends lost 7 bases and 1 base, in that order; junction bases with no gene match: 10. The germline CDR1 and CDR2 sequences are SGHTA and FQGNSA. This CDR3 comprises 15 residues. The CDR3 loop reads CASIKRLALSYEQYF. In DNA form, the CDR3 reads TGTGCCAGCATTAAGCGACTAGCCCTGTCCTACGAGCAGTACTTC.

This clone was seen a few times. This chain connects TRBV18 to TRBJ1-2; 9 positions agree with TRBD1. The CDR3 is 14 residues long. V gave up 3 bases and J gave up 6 bases; unmatched junction bases: 5. CDR1 is KGHSH, CDR2 LQKENI, per germline. This chain's CDR3 is CASSPPGQGDGYTF. The CDR3 nucleotides are TGTGCCAGCTCACCGCCGGGACAGGGAGATGGCTACACCTTC.

The chain uses TRBV28 and TRBJ1-1, with 9 bases fitting TRBD1. This CDR3 comprises 15 residues. V trimming: 5 bases; J trimming: 5 bases; junction bases outside the gene matches: 9. The V gene's germline CDR1 is MDHEN and CDR2 SYDVKM. For the CDR3, the DNA is TGTGCCAGCAGTCGCTCCGGGACAGGGCATACTGAAGCTTTCTTT. This sequence encodes CASSRSGTGHTEAFF.

The chain is built from TRBV9 and TRBJ2-3; 9 nucleotides match TRBD2. V lost 3 bases, J lost 4 bases, and 9 bases stayed unmatched. Germline CDR1 SGDLS, CDR2 YYNGEE. The CDR3 contains 16 residues. CDR3 coding DNA: TGTGCCAGCAGCGACCCTGGCGGGGGGGCACCAGATACGCAGTATTTT. This codes for CASSDPGGGAPDTQYF.

The gene calls are TRBV4-3 and TRBJ1-4; TRBD1 agrees at 7 bases. J lost 6 bases, V lost 1 base, and 5 bases had no gene match. The CDR3 sequence is 15 residues long. In germline, CDR1 is LGHNA, CDR2 YSLEER. CDR3 residues: CASSQGDRDDEKLFF. The CDR3 DNA follows: TGCGCCAGCAGCCAAGGCGACAGGGACGATGAAAAACTGTTTTTT.

CDR3 sequence (DNA): TGTGCCAGCTCGCGGAATCAAGAGACCCAGTACTTC. It codes for CASSRNQETQYF. J is TRBJ2-5 and V is TRBV27; the D is unclear. CDR1 and CDR2 from the germline V gene are MNHEY and SMNVEV (reference sequence). With 8 bases removed from V and 2 bases from J, the gap between germline ends came to 9 bases. The CDR3 contains 12 residues.

The chain is built from TRBV7-8 and TRBJ2-1; TRBD2 might be the D (6 bases). V lost 5 bases and J 5 bases, leaving 31 bases between the germline ends. Germline assignment: CDR1 SGHVS and CDR2 FQNEAQ. The CDR3 has 20 amino acids. The CDR3 sequence: CASSPIPGLSLRGTNNEQFF. CDR3 nucleotides: TGTGCCAGCAGCCCGATTCCGGGACTCTCCCTACGCGGGACCAACAATGAGCAGTTCTTC.

The J gene is TRBJ2-1, the V gene TRBV7-9; 9 bases line up with TRBD1. V dropped 7 bases and J dropped 5; count of bases not matched to a gene: 3. Germline CDR1 is SEHNR and CDR2 is FQNEAQ (reference sequence). The CDR3 has 13 residues. The CDR3 DNA follows: TGTGCCAGCAATGGACAGGGGAACAATGAGCAGTTCTTC. Translated: CASNGQGNNEQFF.

This clone was picked up a small number of times. This sequence joins TRBV2 and TRBJ1-2, with D unclear. The CDR3 contains 14 residues. Trimming removed 4 bases from V and 4 bases from J, with 13 bases in between. Germline V lookup: CDR1 SNHLY, CDR2 FYNNEI. This CDR3 reads CASSALSGIYGYTF. CDR3 bases: TGTGCCAGCAGTGCACTTTCGGGGATCTATGGCTACACCTTC. The full variable domain, its missing parts supplied by reference TRBV2 and TRBJ1-2, is EPEVTQTPSHQVTQMGQEVILRCVPISNHLYFYWYRQILGQKVEFLVSFYNNEISEKSEIFDDQFSVERPDGSNFTLKIRSTKLEDSAMYFCASSALSGIYGYTFGSGTRLTVV.

V gene TRBV7-2 combines with J gene TRBJ2-3; D is possibly TRBD2 (5 bases). This CDR3 is built from 13 residues. The germline gives CDR1 SGHTA, CDR2 FQGNSA. Trimming stripped 7 bases from V and 5 bases from J, with 13 bases between. The CDR3 here is CASTHPGIDTQYF. In DNA, the CDR3 is TGTGCCAGCACCCATCCGGGGATAGATACGCAGTATTTT.